These T cell receptor beta chains were read from a single sample in a study of Ad26.COV2.S vaccination and SARS-CoV-2 variants. Libraries were prepared by immunoSEQ multiplex PCR; TCRdb keeps only in-frame clonotypes and omits some of them. Of 350,000 to 500,000 clones in the sample, nearly 90% are singletons; the top ten hold over 2%. The specimen was peripheral blood, collected in a trial of Ad26.COV2.S vaccine versus placebo. Every receptor here comes from a person between 18 and 59 years old who received the Ad26.COV2.S COVID-19 vaccine or a placebo. CDR3s include the opening cysteine and the closing phenylalanine or tryptophan. The D gene is left open where the match is weak. Clone size appears in some rows only: once, few, many, or a class for an expanded clone.

J | D | size | V | DNA | CDR3
TRBJ2-3 | - | - | TRBV18 | TGTGCCAGCTCACCACCTAGTGCAGATACGCAGTATTTT | CASSPPSADTQYF
TRBJ2-5 | - | - | TRBV7-9 | TGTGCCAGCAGCTTATTCGGAGAGCAAGAGACCCAGTACTTC | CASSLFGEQETQYF
TRBJ1-6 | - | - | TRBV21-1 | TGTGCCAGCAGACTGGGGGGGTCTTACACGCTTAATTCACCCCTCCACTTT | CASRLGGSYTLNSPLHF
TRBJ2-5 | - | - | TRBV5-6 | TGTGCCAGCAGCACAGCGGGCCACCGGGGACAAGAGACCCAGTACTTC | CASSTAGHRGQETQYF
TRBJ1-1 | TRBD1 | - | TRBV6-5 | TGTGCCAGCAGGACCGGGACAGCTGTAGCTTTCTTT | CASRTGTAVAFF
TRBJ1-2 | TRBD1 | - | TRBV4-3 | TGCGCCAGCAGCCATCGACAGGGGTCCTATGGCTACACCTTC | CASSHRQGSYGYTF
TRBJ2-4 | - | - | TRBV5-1 | TGCGCCAGCAGCTTGGCCTCCGGGACGCAAAACATTCAGTACTTC | CASSLASGTQNIQYF
TRBJ2-7 | - | - | TRBV21-1 | TGTGCCAGCAGGGCAGGGTGGGCCGAGCAGTACTTC | CASRAGWAEQYF
TRBJ2-1 | - | - | TRBV9 | TGTGCCAGCAGCGTAGCGGGACTGTACAATGAGCAGTTCTTC | CASSVAGLYNEQFF
TRBJ1-2 | - | - | TRBV28 | TGTGCCAGCAGTTTATTAGATTGGGTCGCCACCAAATCCCACCTCTATGGCTACACCTTC | CASSLLDWVATKSHLYGYTF
TRBJ1-3 | - | - | TRBV19 | TGTGCCAGTCGGAGGCCCCCTGGAAACACCATATATTTT | CASRRPPGNTIYF
TRBJ2-5 | TRBD1 | - | TRBV18 | TGTGCCAGCTCACCTGGGACAGGGCAAGAGACCCAGTACTTC | CASSPGTGQETQYF
TRBJ2-1 | - | - | TRBV27 | TGTGCCAGCAGTTTGTGGGGGGCGCTGGGCAATGAGCAGTTCTTC | CASSLWGALGNEQFF
TRBJ2-3 | - | once | TRBV5-1 | TGCGCCAGCAGCTTAGCCGGGGGAGATACGCAGTATTTT | CASSLAGGDTQYF
TRBJ1-1 | - | - | TRBV27 | TGTGCCAGCAGTTTAGCTCCCTGGGGGGCAGGCCGGGACGCTGAAGCTTTCTTT | CASSLAPWGAGRDAEAFF
TRBJ1-1 | - | - | TRBV6-4 | TGTGCCAGCAGTGCGAACGGGGGGAGCACTGAAGCTTTCTTT | CASSANGGSTEAFF
TRBJ2-5 | TRBD1 | - | TRBV5-5 | TGTGCCAGCAGCGCGACAGGGAGCTGGGAGACCCAGTACTTC | CASSATGSWETQYF
TRBJ2-2 | - | - | TRBV6-5 | TGTGCCAGCAGTTACGGGGGTTTCGGCAACACCGGGGAGCTGTTTTTT | CASSYGGFGNTGELFF
TRBJ2-1 | - | - | TRBV5-4 | TGTGCCAGCAGCGTGGGTGGTAGGGTCGAGCAGTTCTTC | CASSVGGRVEQFF
TRBJ2-5 | - | - | TRBV6-2/TRBV6-3 | TGTGCCAGCAGTTACGGCCCGGAAGCCCAAGAGACCCAGTACTTC | CASSYGPEAQETQYF
TRBJ1-5 | - | few | TRBV21-1 | TGTGCCAGCAGCAAAGGGTTCGGGGGCTTCAATCAGCCCCAGCATTTT | CASSKGFGGFNQPQHF
TRBJ2-2 | - | few | TRBV7-3 | TGTGCCAGCAGCCTTGGACAAACTAACACCGGGGAGCTGTTTTTT | CASSLGQTNTGELFF
TRBJ2-1 | - | - | TRBV19 | TGTGCCAGTAGTTTATCCGAACCCAATGAGCAGTTCTTC | CASSLSEPNEQFF
TRBJ1-1 | - | few | TRBV6-5 | TGTGCCAGCAGTTACGCGATGAACACTGAAGCTTTCTTT | CASSYAMNTEAFF
TRBJ2-3 | TRBD2 | - | TRBV29-1 | TGCAGCGTGATTAGCGGGGGGGAGAATACGCAGTATTTT | CSVISGGENTQYF
TRBJ2-1 | TRBD2 | - | TRBV4-1 | TGCGCCAGCAGCCAAGTATTAGCGGGAGGATACAATGAGCAGTTCTTC | CASSQVLAGGYNEQFF
TRBJ2-7 | - | - | TRBV5-6 | TGTGCCAGCAGCGTCGGGACAAAGGCCAAGCAGTACTTC | CASSVGTKAKQYF
TRBJ1-4 | TRBD1 | - | TRBV5-1 | TGCGCCAGCAGCTGGACGACAGGGGGCCTTGAAAAACTGTTTTTT | CASSWTTGGLEKLFF
TRBJ2-5 | - | - | TRBV6-2/TRBV6-3 | TGTGCCAGCAGTTACGTCTACGGTAGGCGAACGACCCAAGAGACCCAGTACTTC | CASSYVYGRRTTQETQYF
TRBJ2-3 | TRBD2 | - | TRBV4-2 | TGTGCCAGCAGCCAAGAGCCACTAGCGTTAGTTAATACGCAGTATTTT | CASSQEPLALVNTQYF
TRBJ1-1 | - | - | TRBV28 | TGTGCCAGCAGTTTAGGAGGTGAAGCTTTCTTT | CASSLGGEAFF
TRBJ2-5 | - | - | TRBV27 | TGTGCCAGCAACGCCGGGACTGCGCGAGAGACCCAGTACTTC | CASNAGTARETQYF
TRBJ2-2 | - | once | TRBV12-3/TRBV12-4 | TGTGCCAGCAGTCGGGACGCAACCGGGGAGCTGTTTTTT | CASSRDATGELFF
TRBJ2-2 | TRBD2 | - | TRBV18 | TGTGCCAGCTCACCGCGACTAGCGGACACCGGGGAGCTGTTTTTT | CASSPRLADTGELFF
TRBJ2-2 | - | - | TRBV6-1 | TGTGCCAGCAGTGAACTGGGACACATCACCGGGGAGCTGTTTTTT | CASSELGHITGELFF
TRBJ2-7 | - | - | TRBV5-1 | TGCGCCAGCAGCTTGGGACAGGCAACCTACGAGCAGTACTTC | CASSLGQATYEQYF
TRBJ1-6 | - | - | TRBV4-2 | TGTGCCAGCAGCCAAGATGCTGCCATCCATAATTCACCCCTCCACTTT | CASSQDAAIHNSPLHF
TRBJ1-6 | - | once | TRBV27 | TGTGCCAGCAGCCCCGATTGGAGCTCCTATAATTCACCCCTCCACTTT | CASSPDWSSYNSPLHF
TRBJ2-1 | TRBD1 | - | TRBV2 | TGTGCCAGCAGCGAACTTTTGACAGGGAATGAGCAGTTCTTC | CASSELLTGNEQFF
TRBJ1-2 | - | - | TRBV5-4 | TGTGCCAGCAGCCAACCCACCATAGAACGTGGCTACACCTTC | CASSQPTIERGYTF
TRBJ2-5 | TRBD2 | - | TRBV19 | TGTGCCAGTAGTAGCCTAGCGGGAGGGCGGGAGACCCAGTACTTC | CASSSLAGGRETQYF
TRBJ1-2 | - | - | TRBV5-3 | TGTGCCAGAAGCCCCGTAGGTCCTAACTATGGCTACACCTTC | CARSPVGPNYGYTF
TRBJ2-3 | - | - | TRBV2 | TGTGCCAGCAAGGGGACATCCGCAGATACGCAGTATTTT | CASKGTSADTQYF
TRBJ1-4 | - | - | TRBV5-1 | TGCGCCAGCAGCTCGATGACAGCGGCTAATGAAAAACTGTTTTTT | CASSSMTAANEKLFF
TRBJ2-7 | TRBD1 | - | TRBV5-6 | TGTGCCAGCAGCAGGGATAGGGACAGGGGATATGCGCAGTACTTC | CASSRDRDRGYAQYF
TRBJ2-2 | - | - | TRBV6-5 | TGTGCCAGCAGTAACAGGGTTGGCACCGGGGAGCTGTTTTTT | CASSNRVGTGELFF
TRBJ1-2 | TRBD1 | - | TRBV30 | TGTGCCTGGGATCCACAGGGGGACTATGGCTACACCTTC | CAWDPQGDYGYTF
TRBJ1-5 | - | few | TRBV30 | TGTGCCTGGAGTGTAGACAGCTTTAATCAGCCCCAGCATTTT | CAWSVDSFNQPQHF